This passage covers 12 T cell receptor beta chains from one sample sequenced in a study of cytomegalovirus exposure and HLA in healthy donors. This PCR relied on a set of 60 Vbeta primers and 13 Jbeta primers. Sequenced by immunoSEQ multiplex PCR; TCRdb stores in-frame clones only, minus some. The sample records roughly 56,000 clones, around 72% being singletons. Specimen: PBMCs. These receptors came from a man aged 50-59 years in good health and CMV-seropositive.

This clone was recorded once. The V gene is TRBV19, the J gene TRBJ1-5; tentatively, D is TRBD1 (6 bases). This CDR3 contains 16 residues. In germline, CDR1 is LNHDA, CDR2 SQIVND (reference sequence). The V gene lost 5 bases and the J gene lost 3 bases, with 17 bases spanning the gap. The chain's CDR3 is CASSWGGGGPNQPQHF. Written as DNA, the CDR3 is TGTGCCAGTAGTTGGGGGGGCGGGGGCCCCAATCAGCCCCAGCATTTT. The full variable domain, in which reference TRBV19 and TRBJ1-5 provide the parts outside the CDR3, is DGGITQSPKYLFRKEGQNVTLSCEQNLNHDAMYWYRQDPGQGLRLIYYSQIVNDFQKGDIAEGYSVSREKKESFPLTVTSAQKNPTAFYLCASSWGGGGPNQPQHFGDGTRLSIL.

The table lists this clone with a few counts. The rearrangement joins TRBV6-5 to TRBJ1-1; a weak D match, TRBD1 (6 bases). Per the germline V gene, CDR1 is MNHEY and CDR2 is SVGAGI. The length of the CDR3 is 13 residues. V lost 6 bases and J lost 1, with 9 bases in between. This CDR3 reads CASSLTGNTEAFF. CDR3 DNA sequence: TGTGCCAGCAGCCTGACAGGGAACACTGAAGCTTTCTTT.

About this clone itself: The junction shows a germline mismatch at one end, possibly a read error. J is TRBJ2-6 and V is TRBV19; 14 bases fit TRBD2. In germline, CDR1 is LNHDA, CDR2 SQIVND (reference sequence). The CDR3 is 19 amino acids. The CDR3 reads CASTIQGLAGAPGANVLTF. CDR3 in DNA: TGTGCCAGTACTATACAGGGACTAGCGGGAGCCCCTGGGGCCAACGTCCTGACTTTC.

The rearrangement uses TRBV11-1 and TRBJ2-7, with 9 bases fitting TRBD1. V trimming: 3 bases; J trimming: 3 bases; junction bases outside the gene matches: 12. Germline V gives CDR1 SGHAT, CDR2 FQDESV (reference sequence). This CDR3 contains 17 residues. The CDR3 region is CASSFGGWRDRDYEQYF. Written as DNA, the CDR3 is TGTGCCAGCAGCTTCGGGGGTTGGAGGGACAGGGACTACGAGCAGTACTTC.

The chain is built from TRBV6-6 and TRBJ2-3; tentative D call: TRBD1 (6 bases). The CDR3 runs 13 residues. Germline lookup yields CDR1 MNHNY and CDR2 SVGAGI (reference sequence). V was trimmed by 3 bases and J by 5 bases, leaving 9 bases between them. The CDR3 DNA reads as TGTGCCAGCAGTTATTGGGGGCGAGATACGCAGTATTTT. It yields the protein CASSYWGRDTQYF.

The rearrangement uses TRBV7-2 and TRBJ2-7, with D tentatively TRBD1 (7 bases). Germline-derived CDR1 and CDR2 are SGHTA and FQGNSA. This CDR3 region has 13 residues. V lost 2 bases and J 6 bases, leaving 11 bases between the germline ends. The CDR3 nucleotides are TGTGCCAGCAGCTTATCGCAGGGGGGCGAGCAGTACTTC. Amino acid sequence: CASSLSQGGEQYF.

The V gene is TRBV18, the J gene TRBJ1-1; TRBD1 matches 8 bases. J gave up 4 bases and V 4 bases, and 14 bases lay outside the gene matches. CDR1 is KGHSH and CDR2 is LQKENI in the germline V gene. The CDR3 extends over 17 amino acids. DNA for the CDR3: TGTGCCAGCTCACTTTTTGCGGCAGGGGGCAGCGGCACTGAAGCTTTCTTT. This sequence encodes CASSLFAAGGSGTEAFF.

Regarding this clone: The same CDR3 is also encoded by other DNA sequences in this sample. CDR3 region: CAILRQGDYGYTF. CDR3 sequence (DNA): TGTGCCATCCTGAGACAGGGGGACTATGGCTACACCTTC. The chain carries TRBV6-1 and TRBJ1-2, with TRBD1 matching 9 bases. CDR1 and CDR2 (germline): MNHNS, SASEGT. The CDR3 sequence is 13 residues long. Trimming at V came to 10 bases and at J to 3 bases, leaving 6 bases not matched to a gene.

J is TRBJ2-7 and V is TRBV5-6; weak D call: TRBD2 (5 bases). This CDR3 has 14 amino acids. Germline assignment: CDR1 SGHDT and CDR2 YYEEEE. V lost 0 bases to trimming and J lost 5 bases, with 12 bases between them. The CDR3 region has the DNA TGTGCCAGCAGCTTGGGGGCTAGCCCCCACGAGCAGTACTTC. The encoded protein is CASSLGASPHEQYF. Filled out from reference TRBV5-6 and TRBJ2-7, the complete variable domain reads DAGVTQSPTHLIKTRGQQVTLRCSPKSGHDTVSWYQQALGQGPQFIFQYYEEEERQRGNFPDRFSGHQFPNYSSELNVNALLLGDSALYLCASSLGASPHEQYFGPGTRLTVT.

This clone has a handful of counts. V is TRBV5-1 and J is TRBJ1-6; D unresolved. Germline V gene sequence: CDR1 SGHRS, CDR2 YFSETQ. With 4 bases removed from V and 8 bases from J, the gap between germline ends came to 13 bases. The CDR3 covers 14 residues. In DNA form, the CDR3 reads TGCGCCAGCAGCCGCTCCGGGTTGGATTCACCCCTCCACTTT. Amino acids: CASSRSGLDSPLHF. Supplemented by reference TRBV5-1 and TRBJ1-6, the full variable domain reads KAGVTQTPRYLIKTRGQQVTLSCSPISGHRSVSWYQQTPGQGLQFLFEYFSETQRNKGNFPGRFSGRQFSNSRSEMNVSTLELGDSALYLCASSRSGLDSPLHFGNGTRLTVT.

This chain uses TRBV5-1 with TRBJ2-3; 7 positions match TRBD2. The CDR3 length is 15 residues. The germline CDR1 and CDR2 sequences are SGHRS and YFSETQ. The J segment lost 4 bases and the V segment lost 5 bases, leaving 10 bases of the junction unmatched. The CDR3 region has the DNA TGCGCCAGCAGACCCAGCGGGATCGGGTCAGATACGCAGTATTTT. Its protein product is CASRPSGIGSDTQYF.

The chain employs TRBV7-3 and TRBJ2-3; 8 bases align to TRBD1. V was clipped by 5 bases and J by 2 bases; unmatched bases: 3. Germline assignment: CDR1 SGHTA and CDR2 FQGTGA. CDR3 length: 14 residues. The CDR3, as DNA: TGTGCCAGCAGCAGGACAGGGTTCACAGATACGCAGTATTTT. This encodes CASSRTGFTDTQYF. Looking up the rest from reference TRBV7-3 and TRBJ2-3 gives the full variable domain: GAGVSQTPSNKVTEKGKYVELRCDPISGHTALYWYRQSLGQGPEFLIYFQGTGAADDSGLPNDRFFAVRPEGSVSTLKIQRTERGDSAVYLCASSRTGFTDTQYFGPGTRLTVL.